Ten or more counts support the clone carrying this T cell receptor beta chain. The antigen is unknown. The data stem from a study of neurological immune-mediated disorders. Study-level results: Association of the multiple sclerosis repertoire cluster with clinical or MRI features was not observed for any feature. Falling below healthy controls, multiple sclerosis showed the least TCR clonal expansion, while HTLV-1-associated myelopathy showed the most.

The sorted libraries took roughly 1 million CD4+ or CD8+ T cells. The cDNA was synthesized by 5'RACE incorporating 10-nucleotide random UMIs. TCRdb recomputed calls from the 5' RACE reads with MiXCR, one row per CDR3 protein. This table has about 10,000 distinct CDR3 sequences, 22% appearing once. Germline CDR1 and CDR2: SGHRS and YFSETQ. Trimming left V 4 bases short and J 0 bases short, with 13 bases between. The CDR3 has 16 residues. Sequenced material: CD8+ T cells from blood. The chain links TRBV5-1 to TRBJ1-4; D is unclear. This TCR was recovered from a woman in her thirties or forties with multiple sclerosis. This chain's CDR3 is CASSLQLIATNEKLFF. In DNA form, the CDR3 reads TGCGCCAGCAGCCTCCAACTCATCGCAACTAATGAAAAACTGTTTTTT.